The 17 T cell receptor beta chains in this list originate from one sample, sequenced in a study of cytomegalovirus exposure and HLA in healthy donors (TCRdb year 2017). Libraries were built with the immunoSEQ multiplex PCR assay. Imported from immuneACCESS, the table was reduced by TCRdb to in-frame sequences with V and J called. These copies leave out some clones; in studies compared against another copy, an unresolved V gene accounts for under half, and the cause of the remainder is not known. The sample table holds about 120,000 clones, of which 85% to 90% were seen once. Jointly, the top ten make up around 1.9% of the sample. The sample consisted of PBMCs. These receptors were obtained from a woman aged 30 to 39 in good health and CMV-seronegative.

The DNA of the CDR3 is TGTGCCAGCCGGACAGGGGGCGCGCGTTGGGAAAAACTGTTTTTT. The encoded protein is CASRTGGARWEKLFF. This sequence joins TRBV19 and TRBJ1-4; 11 bases match TRBD1. V was clipped by 9 bases and J by 8 bases; unmatched bases: 11. The CDR3 consists of 15 residues. CDR1 and CDR2 (germline): LNHDA, SQIVND (reference sequence).

Points on this clone: In the same sample, other DNA sequences code for this CDR3. The chain carries TRBV15 and TRBJ1-1, with D unresolved. The germline gives CDR1 LNHNV, CDR2 YYDKDF (reference sequence). The CDR3 consists of 14 residues. The V end lost 0 bases, the J end lost 0 bases, and 5 bases lay between the germline ends. Here the CDR3 DNA reads TGTGCCACCAGCAGAGATCCCGTGAACACTGAAGCTTTCTTT. This gives the protein CATSRDPVNTEAFF.

The chain links TRBV20-1 to TRBJ1-1, with no clear D. The CDR3 totals 10 residues. Germline CDR1 DFQATT, CDR2 SNEGSKA (reference sequence). V was cut by 4 bases and J by 4 bases, with 4 bases left in between. The CDR3 region has the DNA TGCAGTGCTATCCGCACTGAAGCTTTCTTT. Its translation is CSAIRTEAFF.

The chain has TRBV28 and TRBJ1-1; TRBD1 matches 8 bases. With 3 bases clipped from V and 4 bases from J, the junction kept 4 bases outside the gene matches. The CDR3 is 14 residues long. Per the germline V gene, CDR1 is MDHEN and CDR2 is SYDVKM. CDR3 loop: CASSFRQGITEAFF. The CDR3 coding sequence is TGTGCCAGCAGTTTTAGACAGGGGATCACTGAAGCTTTCTTT. Full variable domain (rest looked up from reference TRBV28 and TRBJ1-1): DVKVTQSSRYLVKRTGEKVFLECVQDMDHENMFWYRQDPGLGLRLIYFSYDVKMKEKGDIPEGYSVSREKKERFSLILESASTNQTSMYLCASSFRQGITEAFFGQGTRLTVV.

The rearrangement uses TRBV9 and TRBJ2-1; D is unresolved. The CDR3 covers 14 residues. Per germline, CDR1 SGDLS and CDR2 YYNGEE. Between the trimmed V and J ends, which lost 0 bases and 6 bases, there was a span of 10 bases. The CDR3 loop reads CASSVGAVSNEQFF. In nucleotides, the CDR3 is TGTGCCAGCAGCGTAGGGGCCGTCTCCAATGAGCAGTTCTTC.

This chain links TRBV5-6 with TRBJ2-7; 7 positions agree with TRBD1. From germline, CDR1 is SGHDT and CDR2 YYEEEE. The CDR3 totals 15 residues. V shed 2 bases, J shed 1 base, and the junction held 6 bases outside the gene matches. The chain's CDR3 is CASSFKRTGSYEQYF. Written as DNA, the CDR3 is TGTGCCAGCAGCTTCAAGAGGACAGGTTCCTACGAGCAGTACTTC.

The chain joins TRBV5-1 to TRBJ2-7; 7 nucleotides match TRBD2. CDR3 length: 15 amino acids. V gave up 4 bases and J gave up 6 bases; unmatched junction bases: 13. Germline V gene sequence: CDR1 SGHRS, CDR2 YFSETQ. CDR3 DNA sequence: TGCGCCAGCAGCATAGCGGACGCCGGCGGGAGCGAGCAGTACTTC. It specifies CASSIADAGGSEQYF.

The V and J genes are TRBV27 and TRBJ2-2; TRBD2 aligns across 7 bases. The CDR3 is made up of 15 amino acids. Trimming took 7 bases from V and 5 from J; bases not matched to a gene: 10. CDR1 and CDR2 from the germline V gene are MNHEY and SMNVEV (reference sequence). CDR3 amino acids: CASKNTWGGTGELFF. The CDR3 DNA reads as TGTGCCAGCAAAAACACGTGGGGGGGGACCGGGGAGCTGTTTTTT.

J is TRBJ2-2 and V is TRBV19, with 10 bases fitting TRBD2. Looked up from germline, CDR1 is LNHDA and CDR2 is SQIVND (reference sequence). The V gene end was trimmed by 6 bases and the J gene end by 5 bases; junction bases not matched to a gene: 12. The CDR3 length is 17 residues. CDR3 nucleotides: TGTGCCAGTAGACGGGCGGCTAGCGGGGGCCTGACCGGGGAGCTGTTTTTT. Amino acids: CASRRAASGGLTGELFF.

The V call is TRBV11-3, the J call TRBJ2-2; the D is unclear. V was trimmed by 1 base and J by 6 bases, leaving 12 bases between them. Germline V gene data show CDR1 as SGHNT and CDR2 as YENEEA. This CDR3 spans 15 amino acids. CDR3 protein: CASSLGALQSGELFF. CDR3 bases: TGTGCCAGCAGCTTAGGGGCCCTACAGTCCGGGGAGCTGTTTTTT.

There are a few counts of this clone. This chain uses TRBV7-3 with TRBJ1-2; D is perhaps TRBD1 (5 bases). The ends were cut back, 5 bases at V and 0 bases at J, with 10 bases in the middle. Germline assignment: CDR1 SGHTA and CDR2 FQGTGA. The CDR3 has 14 residues. The CDR3 reads CASSHDSANYGYTF. CDR3 in DNA: TGTGCCAGCAGCCACGACAGCGCTAACTATGGCTACACCTTC.

J is TRBJ1-3 and V is TRBV6-6; no clear D gene. Deletions cut 7 bases from V and 2 bases from J, with 15 bases between. CDR3 size: 15 residues. CDR1 and CDR2 from the germline V gene are MNHNY and SVGAGI (reference sequence). The CDR3 bases are TGTGCCAGCAACTTCGGTTTTCAGGCTGGAAACACCATATATTTT. Translation: CASNFGFQAGNTIYF.

V and J are TRBV7-8 and TRBJ2-1; 13 positions match TRBD2. V trimming: 4 bases; J trimming: 5 bases; junction bases outside the gene matches: 17. Per germline, CDR1 SGHVS and CDR2 FQNEAQ. The CDR3 extends over 20 amino acids. The CDR3 reads CASSSTSRLAGGTRDNEQFF. CDR3 coding DNA: TGTGCCAGCAGCTCGACCTCCCGACTAGCGGGGGGCACCAGGGACAATGAGCAGTTCTTC.

The V and J genes are TRBV15 and TRBJ1-3; TRBD1 matches 10 bases. CDR1 is LNHNV and CDR2 is YYDKDF in the germline V gene (reference sequence). The CDR3 consists of 16 residues. V was clipped by 2 bases and J by 2 bases; unmatched bases: 3. CDR3: CATSRTDRGPGNTIYF. The CDR3 coding sequence is TGTGCCACCAGCAGAACTGACAGGGGGCCTGGAAACACCATATATTTT.

The rearrangement links TRBV4-1 to TRBJ2-3; 11 nucleotides match TRBD2. V dropped 3 bases and J dropped 6; count of bases not matched to a gene: 5. The CDR3 is 15 residues long. Germline V gene sequence: CDR1 MGHRA, CDR2 YSYEKL. The CDR3 bases are TGCGCCAGCAGCCATTATAGCGGGGGGGCTGATACGCAGTATTTT. Translating it yields CASSHYSGGADTQYF.

The rearrangement links TRBV6-6 to TRBJ2-7; unclear D gene. From germline, CDR1 is MNHNY and CDR2 SVGAGI (reference sequence). V lost 1 base and J lost 2, with 9 bases in between. The CDR3 is 14 amino acids. The CDR3 coding sequence is TGTGCCAGCAGTTACTTGGGCAGCACCTACGAGCAGTACTTC. Encoded protein: CASSYLGSTYEQYF.

The V gene is TRBV6-5, the J gene TRBJ2-7, with 9 bases lining up with TRBD1. Germline assignment: CDR1 MNHEY and CDR2 SVGAGI. The CDR3 is 15 residues long. The J segment lost 0 bases and the V segment lost 4 bases, leaving 4 bases of the junction unmatched. This CDR3 reads CASSWDRDISYEQYF. The CDR3 nucleotides read TGTGCCAGCAGTTGGGACAGGGACATCTCCTACGAGCAGTACTTC.